A selection of T cell receptor beta chains follows, all from one sample in a study of identical twins. TCRdb reanalysed the 5' RACE reads using MiXCR and keeps one entry per CDR3 protein. Here the sample spans 650,000 to 800,000 distinct CDR3 sequences, around 8.3% being singletons. The data also belong to a second study, concerning yellow fever vaccine responses in identical twins.

Sequencing used PBMCs. The receptors were sampled from a woman between 18 and 30 years old in good health. The CDR3 runs from the conserved cysteine through the conserved F or W. Fields, in order: CDR3 length, D gene, J gene, V gene, clone size, CDR3 protein, CDR3 DNA. The D gene is left open where the match is weak. Where a row states a size, it is once, few, many or the class of an expanded clone; other rows omit it.

cdr3_length: 11
d_call: -
j_call: TRBJ2-5
v_call: TRBV28
clone_size: few
cdr3_aa: CASEAQETQYF
cdr3_nt: TGTGCCAGCGAGGCCCAAGAGACCCAGTACTTC

cdr3_length: 16
d_call: -
j_call: TRBJ2-1
v_call: TRBV27
clone_size: few
cdr3_aa: CASSLSRGSAYNEQFF
cdr3_nt: TGTGCCAGCAGTTTATCGAGAGGATCCGCCTACAATGAGCAGTTCTTC

cdr3_length: 14
d_call: -
j_call: TRBJ2-1
v_call: TRBV14
clone_size: few
cdr3_aa: CASSQVGIFYEQFF
cdr3_nt: TGTGCCAGCAGCCAAGTGGGGATCTTCTATGAGCAGTTCTTC

cdr3_length: 15
d_call: -
j_call: TRBJ2-3
v_call: TRBV5-1
clone_size: few
cdr3_aa: CASSLGPGTERSQYF
cdr3_nt: TGCGCCAGCAGCTTGGGGCCCGGGACTGAACGATCGCAGTATTTT

cdr3_length: 12
d_call: -
j_call: TRBJ2-7
v_call: TRBV28
clone_size: few
cdr3_aa: CASSLQHYEQYF
cdr3_nt: TGTGCCAGCAGTTTACAGCACTACGAGCAGTACTTC

cdr3_length: 14
d_call: -
j_call: TRBJ2-7
v_call: TRBV20-1
clone_size: few
cdr3_aa: CSARDYYSNYEQYF
cdr3_nt: TGCAGTGCTAGAGATTACTATTCAAACTACGAGCAGTACTTC

cdr3_length: 15
d_call: -
j_call: TRBJ1-2
v_call: TRBV6-1
clone_size: few
cdr3_aa: CASKNTGLPTNGYTF
cdr3_nt: TGTGCCAGCAAAAACACAGGACTCCCTACAAATGGCTACACCTTC

cdr3_length: 15
d_call: -
j_call: TRBJ2-1
v_call: TRBV9
clone_size: many
cdr3_aa: CASSAKGVPYNEQFF
cdr3_nt: TGTGCCAGCAGCGCTAAGGGAGTCCCCTACAATGAGCAGTTCTTC

cdr3_length: 14
d_call: TRBD2
j_call: TRBJ2-2
v_call: TRBV6-4
clone_size: few
cdr3_aa: CASSAGLDTGELFF
cdr3_nt: TGTGCCAGCAGTGCGGGACTAGATACCGGGGAGCTGTTTTTT

cdr3_length: 12
d_call: -
j_call: TRBJ1-3
v_call: TRBV7-9
clone_size: few
cdr3_aa: CASWDSGNTIYF
cdr3_nt: TGTGCCAGCTGGGATTCAGGAAACACCATATATTTT

cdr3_length: 14
d_call: TRBD1
j_call: TRBJ2-1
v_call: TRBV27
clone_size: many
cdr3_aa: CASSRGQGINEQFF
cdr3_nt: TGTGCCAGCTCGCGAGGACAGGGTATCAATGAGCAGTTCTTC

cdr3_length: 13
d_call: -
j_call: TRBJ2-7
v_call: TRBV20-1
clone_size: -
cdr3_aa: CSARDGGIYEQYF
cdr3_nt: TGCAGTGCTAGAGATGGGGGAATATACGAGCAGTACTTC

cdr3_length: 16
d_call: TRBD2
j_call: TRBJ2-3
v_call: TRBV12-3/TRBV12-4
clone_size: few
cdr3_aa: CASSLGRGGLTDTQYF
cdr3_nt: TGTGCCAGCAGTTTAGGGCGGGGGGGACTCACAGATACGCAGTATTTT

cdr3_length: 12
d_call: -
j_call: TRBJ2-7
v_call: TRBV12-3/TRBV12-4
clone_size: -
cdr3_aa: CASKRGGYEQYF
cdr3_nt: TGTGCCAGCAAGAGAGGGGGATACGAGCAGTACTTC

cdr3_length: 15
d_call: -
j_call: TRBJ2-1
v_call: TRBV3-1
clone_size: many
cdr3_aa: CASSQEEGPYNEQFF
cdr3_nt: TGTGCCAGCAGCCAAGAGGAGGGCCCCTACAATGAGCAGTTCTTC

cdr3_length: 13
d_call: TRBD1
j_call: TRBJ2-7
v_call: TRBV4-2
clone_size: -
cdr3_aa: CASSPYRGDEQYF
cdr3_nt: TGTGCCAGCAGCCCGTACAGGGGCGACGAGCAGTACTTC

cdr3_length: 16
d_call: -
j_call: TRBJ2-1
v_call: TRBV5-1
clone_size: few
cdr3_aa: CASSPPPGRQNNEQFF
cdr3_nt: TGCGCCAGCAGCCCGCCCCCGGGACGGCAAAACAATGAGCAGTTCTTC

cdr3_length: 16
d_call: TRBD1
j_call: TRBJ2-1
v_call: TRBV7-8
clone_size: many
cdr3_aa: CASSLVRGLLIDEQFF
cdr3_nt: TGTGCCAGCAGCTTAGTGAGGGGGCTATTGATAGATGAGCAGTTCTTC

cdr3_length: 16
d_call: TRBD2
j_call: TRBJ2-3
v_call: TRBV11-2
clone_size: few
cdr3_aa: CASNRAGWGGTDTQYF
cdr3_nt: TGTGCCAGCAATAGAGCGGGATGGGGGGGCACAGATACGCAGTATTTT

cdr3_length: 15
d_call: TRBD2
j_call: TRBJ2-7
v_call: TRBV6-1
clone_size: -
cdr3_aa: CASSLLAGGNYEQYF
cdr3_nt: TGTGCCAGCAGCCTACTAGCGGGAGGTAACTACGAGCAGTACTTC

cdr3_length: 13
d_call: TRBD1
j_call: TRBJ2-1
v_call: TRBV5-1
clone_size: -
cdr3_aa: CASSRTGGDEQFF
cdr3_nt: TGCGCCAGCAGCCGGACAGGGGGGGATGAGCAGTTCTTC

cdr3_length: 15
d_call: TRBD1
j_call: TRBJ2-2
v_call: TRBV5-5
clone_size: -
cdr3_aa: CASSFRTGESGELFF
cdr3_nt: TGTGCCAGCAGCTTCAGGACAGGGGAGTCCGGGGAGCTGTTTTTT

cdr3_length: 14
d_call: -
j_call: TRBJ2-5
v_call: TRBV28
clone_size: -
cdr3_aa: CASSRRTAEETQYF
cdr3_nt: TGTGCCAGCAGTCGGCGGACTGCTGAAGAGACCCAGTACTTC

cdr3_length: 16
d_call: -
j_call: TRBJ2-5
v_call: TRBV20-1
clone_size: -
cdr3_aa: CSARNLDQISQETEYF
cdr3_nt: TGCAGTGCTAGGAACTTAGACCAGATTTCCCAAGAGACCGAGTACTTC

cdr3_length: 14
d_call: TRBD1
j_call: TRBJ2-7
v_call: TRBV15
clone_size: few
cdr3_aa: CATSRTGIGYEQYF
cdr3_nt: TGTGCCACCAGCAGGACAGGGATAGGCTACGAGCAGTACTTC

cdr3_length: 15
d_call: TRBD1
j_call: TRBJ1-3
v_call: TRBV6-1
clone_size: few
cdr3_aa: CASIVRGASGNTIYF
cdr3_nt: TGTGCCAGCATCGTCAGGGGGGCCTCTGGAAACACCATATATTTT

cdr3_length: 12
d_call: -
j_call: TRBJ2-1
v_call: TRBV16
clone_size: -
cdr3_aa: CASSQSARAQFF
cdr3_nt: TGTGCCAGCAGCCAATCGGCCAGGGCGCAGTTCTTC

cdr3_length: 16
d_call: TRBD2
j_call: TRBJ2-7
v_call: TRBV7-8
clone_size: many
cdr3_aa: CASSLEGGRGSYEQYF
cdr3_nt: TGTGCCAGCAGCTTAGAGGGCGGGAGGGGATCCTACGAGCAGTACTTC

cdr3_length: 16
d_call: TRBD1
j_call: TRBJ2-2
v_call: TRBV24-1
clone_size: -
cdr3_aa: CATSDQTGAMAGELFF
cdr3_nt: TGTGCCACCAGTGATCAGACAGGGGCCATGGCGGGGGAGCTGTTTTTT

cdr3_length: 14
d_call: -
j_call: TRBJ1-1
v_call: TRBV6-2/TRBV6-3
clone_size: -
cdr3_aa: CASSYPPLNTEAFF
cdr3_nt: TGTGCCAGCAGTTACCCTCCGCTGAACACTGAAGCTTTCTTT

cdr3_length: 13
d_call: -
j_call: TRBJ1-6
v_call: TRBV7-9
clone_size: -
cdr3_aa: CASSFNPQGPLHF
cdr3_nt: TGTGCCAGCAGCTTTAACCCCCAGGGACCCCTCCACTTT

cdr3_length: 16
d_call: -
j_call: TRBJ1-5
v_call: TRBV20-1
clone_size: -
cdr3_aa: CSAFHRDLRGNQPQHF
cdr3_nt: TGCAGTGCCTTCCACCGGGACCTAAGGGGCAATCAGCCCCAGCATTTT

cdr3_length: 14
d_call: -
j_call: TRBJ1-4
v_call: TRBV12-3/TRBV12-4
clone_size: many
cdr3_aa: CASSGVLDEEKLFF
cdr3_nt: TGTGCCAGCAGTGGGGTCCTGGATGAGGAAAAACTGTTTTTT

cdr3_length: 15
d_call: TRBD1
j_call: TRBJ2-7
v_call: TRBV29-1
clone_size: many
cdr3_aa: CSVEEGQGESYEQYF
cdr3_nt: TGCAGCGTGGAGGAAGGACAGGGGGAATCTTACGAGCAGTACTTC

cdr3_length: 16
d_call: -
j_call: TRBJ2-5
v_call: TRBV27
clone_size: -
cdr3_aa: CASSLSSSGAQETQYF
cdr3_nt: TGTGCCAGCAGTTTATCTTCATCAGGGGCCCAAGAGACCCAGTACTTC

cdr3_length: 13
d_call: -
j_call: TRBJ1-1
v_call: TRBV12-3/TRBV12-4
clone_size: -
cdr3_aa: CASSPMVSTEAFF
cdr3_nt: TGTGCCAGCAGTCCCATGGTCAGCACTGAAGCTTTCTTT

cdr3_length: 16
d_call: -
j_call: TRBJ1-1
v_call: TRBV2
clone_size: many
cdr3_aa: CASRSGVGPMNTEAFF
cdr3_nt: TGTGCCAGCCGAAGTGGAGTAGGGCCCATGAACACTGAAGCTTTCTTT

cdr3_length: 13
d_call: -
j_call: TRBJ1-2
v_call: TRBV6-2/TRBV6-3
clone_size: few
cdr3_aa: CASSRDGAGGYTF
cdr3_nt: TGTGCCAGCAGTCGCGACGGGGCAGGTGGCTACACCTTC

cdr3_length: 13
d_call: -
j_call: TRBJ1-2
v_call: TRBV2
clone_size: many
cdr3_aa: CASIRVQTYGYTF
cdr3_nt: TGTGCCAGCATTCGGGTACAGACCTATGGCTACACCTTC

cdr3_length: 12
d_call: -
j_call: TRBJ2-2
v_call: TRBV10-3
clone_size: few
cdr3_aa: CATHPTGGELFF
cdr3_nt: TGTGCCACCCATCCGACCGGCGGGGAGCTGTTTTTT

cdr3_length: 13
d_call: -
j_call: TRBJ1-1
v_call: TRBV6-1
clone_size: -
cdr3_aa: CASRRQRNTEAFF
cdr3_nt: TGTGCCAGCAGAAGACAGAGAAACACTGAAGCTTTCTTT

cdr3_length: 13
d_call: -
j_call: TRBJ2-7
v_call: TRBV20-1
clone_size: -
cdr3_aa: CSASGRLAVEQYF
cdr3_nt: TGCAGTGCTTCGGGCCGGCTAGCCGTCGAGCAGTACTTC

cdr3_length: 15
d_call: -
j_call: TRBJ2-1
v_call: TRBV6-5
clone_size: -
cdr3_aa: CASSYSPNPNSEQFF
cdr3_nt: TGTGCCAGCAGTTACTCCCCCAACCCCAATAGTGAGCAGTTCTTC

cdr3_length: 13
d_call: -
j_call: TRBJ1-4
v_call: TRBV6-1
clone_size: -
cdr3_aa: CASSEFGAEKLFF
cdr3_nt: TGTGCCAGCAGTGAATTTGGGGCAGAAAAACTGTTTTTT

cdr3_length: 15
d_call: -
j_call: TRBJ1-5
v_call: TRBV6-1
clone_size: -
cdr3_aa: CASSPPGTSNQPQHF
cdr3_nt: TGTGCCAGCAGTCCTCCAGGGACTTCCAATCAGCCCCAGCATTTT

cdr3_length: 15
d_call: -
j_call: TRBJ1-1
v_call: TRBV7-2
clone_size: few
cdr3_aa: CASSLGATMNTEAFF
cdr3_nt: TGTGCCAGCAGCCTGGGGGCGACGATGAACACTGAAGCTTTCTTT

cdr3_length: 15
d_call: -
j_call: TRBJ2-7
v_call: TRBV7-2
clone_size: -
cdr3_aa: CASSLDRTDPYEQYF
cdr3_nt: TGTGCCAGCAGCTTGGACCGGACAGACCCCTACGAGCAGTACTTC

cdr3_length: 14
d_call: TRBD2
j_call: TRBJ2-7
v_call: TRBV20-1
clone_size: -
cdr3_aa: CSADDSTSRYEQYF
cdr3_nt: TGCAGTGCTGACGACTCGACTAGCAGGTACGAGCAGTACTTC

cdr3_length: 17
d_call: -
j_call: TRBJ2-3
v_call: TRBV5-1
clone_size: -
cdr3_aa: CASSSLALGALTDTQYF
cdr3_nt: TGCGCCAGCAGCTCACTCGCCCTCGGGGCCCTCACAGATACGCAGTATTTT

cdr3_length: 18
d_call: TRBD2
j_call: TRBJ2-1
v_call: TRBV12-3/TRBV12-4
clone_size: -
cdr3_aa: CACSLRAGGIVSYNEQFF
cdr3_nt: TGTGCCTGCAGTTTACGGGCGGGAGGCATAGTCTCCTACAATGAGCAGTTCTTC

cdr3_length: 18
d_call: TRBD2
j_call: TRBJ2-5
v_call: TRBV11-1
clone_size: -
cdr3_aa: CASSLGSASGRVVETQYF
cdr3_nt: TGTGCCAGCAGCTTAGGATCGGCTAGCGGGAGAGTTGTGGAGACCCAGTACTTC

cdr3_length: 13
d_call: -
j_call: TRBJ2-2
v_call: TRBV29-1
clone_size: few
cdr3_aa: CSAADSYTGELFF
cdr3_nt: TGCAGCGCCGCGGACTCTTACACCGGGGAGCTGTTTTTT

cdr3_length: 12
d_call: -
j_call: TRBJ1-2
v_call: TRBV5-1
clone_size: many
cdr3_aa: CASSYGTAGYTF
cdr3_nt: TGCGCCAGCAGCTACGGGACCGCTGGCTACACCTTC

cdr3_length: 14
d_call: -
j_call: TRBJ2-1
v_call: TRBV6-5
clone_size: many
cdr3_aa: CASSYSGSYNEQFF
cdr3_nt: TGTGCCAGCAGTTACTCGGGGTCCTACAATGAGCAGTTCTTC

cdr3_length: 15
d_call: TRBD2
j_call: TRBJ2-3
v_call: TRBV7-2
clone_size: few
cdr3_aa: CASSSTGLAADTQYF
cdr3_nt: TGTGCCAGCAGCTCTACCGGACTAGCGGCAGATACGCAGTATTTT

cdr3_length: 12
d_call: -
j_call: TRBJ1-2
v_call: TRBV28
clone_size: few
cdr3_aa: CASTRMGGGYTF
cdr3_nt: TGTGCCAGCACCCGAATGGGCGGTGGCTACACCTTC

cdr3_length: 16
d_call: -
j_call: TRBJ2-3
v_call: TRBV6-1
clone_size: few
cdr3_aa: CASSLRPPASTDTQYF
cdr3_nt: TGTGCCAGCAGCCTCCGTCCCCCCGCGTCCACAGATACGCAGTATTTT

cdr3_length: 17
d_call: -
j_call: TRBJ2-3
v_call: TRBV27
clone_size: many
cdr3_aa: CASSLLPKPLSTDTQYF
cdr3_nt: TGTGCCAGCAGTTTACTACCCAAGCCTCTCAGCACAGATACGCAGTATTTT

cdr3_length: 15
d_call: TRBD1
j_call: TRBJ2-7
v_call: TRBV6-1
clone_size: -
cdr3_aa: CASRTQGQAPYEQYF
cdr3_nt: TGTGCCAGCAGGACCCAGGGACAGGCCCCTTACGAGCAGTACTTC

cdr3_length: 12
d_call: -
j_call: TRBJ2-7
v_call: TRBV6-2/TRBV6-3
clone_size: few
cdr3_aa: CASTQRPYEQYF
cdr3_nt: TGTGCCAGTACTCAAAGACCCTACGAGCAGTACTTC